This T cell receptor beta chain was recorded in a study of shared clonotypes between healthy human individuals. Looking at the study overall: Three plates were used per donor for CD4 naive, three for CD4 memory, two for CD8 naive and one for CD8 memory.

As regards this clone: Its target is not known.

Study conclusions and caveats: With a few donors compared, about 5% of naive CD4 clonotypes were shared.

How the authors handled the data: ImmunoSEQ only sent back junction sequences with no quality scores, so filtering was done differently. Sequencing was performed with immunoSEQ multiplex PCR; in TCRdb, only in-frame clones are kept and a portion is missing. The V and J calls and clone size were taken over from that table, and D and trimming were inferred from the DNA. The sample records approximately 2.4 million clones, approximately 94% being singletons. With V trimmed by 1 base and J by 5 bases, 4 bases remained unmatched. This CDR3 has 16 residues. The germline V gene has CDR1 SGHNT and CDR2 YYREEE (reference sequence).

J is TRBJ1-6 and V is TRBV5-4; 9 bases are a match to TRBD1. Sample: naive CD4+ T cells sorted from blood. Subset of the sample: CD45RA+ positively selected. The clonotype was recovered from a man in his late teens or twenties in good health. The CDR3 sequence is CASSLSGTGNNSPLHF. DNA for the CDR3: TGTGCCAGCAGCTTGAGCGGGACAGGGAATAATTCACCCCTCCACTTT.